This is a list of T cell receptor beta chains from one sample in a study of cytomegalovirus exposure and HLA in healthy donors. Clones were read by immunoSEQ multiplex PCR, and TCRdb kept only the in-frame ones, dropping some. Of approximately 100,000 clones in the sample, just under 75% were seen once. Sequencing used PBMCs. Every receptor here comes from a human donor in good health. CDR3s include the opening cysteine and the closing phenylalanine or tryptophan. A D gene is named only where the DNA matches it firmly. Rows may omit the clone size; those that give it use once, few, many or a size class.

>TRBJ2-2|TRBV7-3|TRBD2|NA
CASSPGLAVGELFF
TGTGCCAGCAGCCCAGGACTAGCGGTCGGGGAGCTGTTTTTT
>TRBJ2-3|TRBV9|TRBD1|once
CASSVPTGGSDTQYF
TGTGCCAGCAGCGTCCCGACAGGGGGCTCGGATACGCAGTATTTT
>TRBJ1-1|TRBV16|NA|NA
CASSHRGVDTEAFF
TGTGCCAGCAGCCACCGCGGGGTAGATACTGAAGCTTTCTTT
>TRBJ1-1|TRBV14|NA|NA
CASSRGYEAFF
TGTGCCAGCAGCCGCGGTTATGAAGCTTTCTTT
>TRBJ2-4|TRBV6-6|NA|NA
CASSYSGGRNIQYF
TGTGCCAGCAGTTACTCTGGGGGGAGGAACATTCAGTACTTC
>TRBJ2-2|TRBV6-1|NA|few
CAVRVGSGTGELFF
TGTGCCGTCAGGGTGGGTTCAGGGACCGGGGAGCTGTTTTTT
>TRBJ2-2|TRBV19|NA|NA
CASRLSGTLFDRELFF
TGTGCCAGTAGATTGTCCGGGACACTCTTTGACAGGGAGCTGTTTTTT
>TRBJ1-4|TRBV29-1|NA|NA
CSVRGPGTLEKLFF
TGCAGCGTGAGGGGTCCCGGGACACTTGAAAAACTGTTTTTT
>TRBJ1-2|TRBV25-1|NA|NA
CASSPGEANYGYTF
TGTGCCAGCAGCCCCGGGGAAGCTAACTATGGCTACACCTTC
>TRBJ2-1|TRBV5-1|TRBD2|NA
CASSLGLAGAYNEQFF
TGCGCCAGCAGCTTGGGACTAGCGGGAGCCTACAATGAGCAGTTCTTC
>TRBJ1-1|TRBV28|NA|few
CASSSKIPQTFF
TGTGCCAGCAGTTCCAAAATTCCCCAGACTTTCTTT
>TRBJ1-2|TRBV2|NA|NA
CASSSDSHYGYTF
TGTGCCAGCAGTTCCGACAGCCACTATGGCTACACCTTC
>TRBJ2-7|TRBV7-2|NA|NA
CASSSGTSREQYF
TGTGCCAGCAGCTCTGGGACAAGTCGCGAGCAGTACTTC
>TRBJ1-1|TRBV19|NA|NA
CASTLQGEAFF
TGTGCCAGTACCCTTCAGGGTGAAGCTTTCTTT
>TRBJ2-7|TRBV7-2|NA|once
CASSTRTQGTYEQYF
TGTGCCAGCAGCACCCGAACACAGGGAACCTACGAGCAGTACTTC
>TRBJ2-7|TRBV5-4|TRBD1|NA
CASSLEGQIYEQYF
TGTGCCAGCAGCTTGGAGGGACAGATCTACGAGCAGTACTTC
>TRBJ1-2|TRBV6-5|TRBD1|NA
CASKRGQGAKGYTF
TGTGCCAGCAAACGCGGTCAGGGGGCAAAAGGCTACACCTTC
>TRBJ2-5|TRBV30|TRBD2|NA
CAWGGAGGYETQYF
TGTGCCTGGGGGGGGGCGGGAGGTTATGAGACCCAGTACTTC
>TRBJ2-1|TRBV5-6|NA|NA
CASTGGALYNEQFF
TGTGCCAGCACCGGCGGGGCACTATACAATGAGCAGTTCTTC
>TRBJ2-4|TRBV28|NA|NA
CASSSSGAKNIQYF
TGTGCCAGCAGTTCCAGCGGGGCCAAAAACATTCAGTACTTC
>TRBJ1-5|TRBV5-8|NA|NA
CASSLGEGAGQPQHF
TGTGCCAGCAGCTTGGGGGAAGGGGCTGGTCAGCCCCAGCATTTT
>TRBJ2-6|TRBV5-1|TRBD1|few
CASSFFTGQRTSGANVLTF
TGCGCCAGCAGCTTTTTCACGGGACAGCGAACCTCTGGGGCCAACGTCCTGACTTTC
>TRBJ1-5|TRBV28|TRBD1|NA
CASSLYQGAINQPQHF
TGTGCCAGCAGTTTATATCAGGGGGCTATCAATCAGCCCCAGCATTTT
>TRBJ1-4|TRBV28|NA|NA
CASSWAGNEKLFF
TGTGCCAGCAGTTGGGCAGGGAATGAAAAACTGTTTTTT